Listed below are T cell receptor beta chains from one sample, sequenced in a study of cytomegalovirus exposure and HLA in healthy donors. Sequencing used immunoSEQ multiplex PCR; TCRdb keeps in-frame clones, though not all of them. The sample lists around 220,000 clones; almost 90% were seen once. Material for sequencing was PBMCs. Receptors were obtained from a woman aged 18-30 years in good health and CMV-seronegative. CDR3s include the opening cysteine and the closing phenylalanine or tryptophan. The D gene is left open where the match is weak. Clone size appears in some rows only: once, few, many, or a class for an expanded clone.

>TRBV28|-|TRBJ1-5|-
CASSLWGEGSQPQHF
TGTGCCAGCAGTTTATGGGGTGAAGGGAGTCAGCCCCAGCATTTT
>TRBV11-2|-|TRBJ2-7|few
CASSLELVEGYEQYF
TGTGCCAGCAGCTTAGAGCTCGTGGAGGGCTACGAGCAGTACTTC
>TRBV5-1|TRBD1|TRBJ1-4|-
CASSFSTGMNEKLFF
TGCGCCAGCAGCTTTTCGACAGGGATGAATGAAAAACTGTTTTTT
>TRBV7-7|TRBD1|TRBJ2-2|-
CASSHVQGAGELFF
TGTGCTAGCAGCCACGTACAGGGGGCAGGGGAGCTGTTTTTT
>TRBV2|TRBD1|TRBJ2-7|-
CASSGQWDRDPWEQYF
TGTGCCAGCAGTGGACAATGGGACAGGGATCCTTGGGAGCAGTACTTC
>TRBV7-2|-|TRBJ2-1|-
CASSSPYRSPDPNEQFF
TGTGCCAGCAGCTCGCCGTATAGGAGCCCTGACCCCAATGAGCAGTTCTTC
>TRBV27|TRBD1|TRBJ1-1|once
CASSSNLRGVGTEAFF
TGTGCCAGCAGTTCTAACCTCAGGGGGGTTGGGACTGAAGCTTTCTTT
>TRBV4-2|-|TRBJ2-3|-
CASSRGRDSLGADTQYF
TGTGCCAGCAGCCGCGGGCGGGACAGCTTAGGTGCAGATACGCAGTATTTT
>TRBV14|-|TRBJ2-7|-
CASSRELTRSYEQYF
TGTGCCAGCAGCCGCGAACTGACAAGATCCTACGAGCAGTACTTC
>TRBV2|TRBD2|TRBJ2-2|-
CASRARLAGVSGELFF
TGTGCCAGCAGGGCACGACTAGCGGGAGTCTCGGGGGAGCTGTTTTTT
>TRBV28|-|TRBJ1-2|-
CASRLAGNYGYTF
TGTGCCAGCAGATTGGCAGGGAATTATGGCTACACCTTC
>TRBV4-1|-|TRBJ2-2|-
CASSGRDTGTGELFF
TGCGCCAGCAGCGGCCGGGACACCGGAACCGGGGAGCTGTTTTTT
>TRBV10-2|-|TRBJ2-3|-
CASSEWGRPRPTDTQYF
TGCGCCAGCAGTGAGTGGGGGAGGCCTCGGCCCACAGATACGCAGTATTTT
>TRBV9|TRBD2|TRBJ2-2|-
CASSVGFGGGKAGELFF
TGTGCCAGCAGCGTAGGATTCGGGGGGGGTAAGGCCGGGGAGCTGTTTTTT
>TRBV19|TRBD1|TRBJ1-1|once
CASSITYPPRGLPPLRTRAEAFF
TGTGCCAGTAGTATAACCTACCCCCCCAGGGGGCTCCCCCCTTTGAGGACGAGAGCTGAAGCTTTCTTT
>TRBV4-1|TRBD2|TRBJ2-2|-
CASSHLAGTANTGELFF
TGCGCCAGCAGCCACTTAGCGGGCACCGCGAACACCGGGGAGCTGTTTTTT
>TRBV28|TRBD2|TRBJ2-1|-
CASNIGRSYNEQFF
TGTGCCAGCAACATCGGGAGGTCCTACAATGAGCAGTTCTTC
>TRBV11-2|TRBD1|TRBJ1-3|-
CASSAGTAYSGNTIYF
TGTGCCAGCAGCGCCGGGACAGCTTACTCTGGAAACACCATATATTTT
>TRBV18|TRBD1|TRBJ1-3|-
CASSSNGQGSTIYF
TGTGCCAGCTCATCCAACGGACAGGGCAGCACCATATATTTT
>TRBV7-8|TRBD2|TRBJ2-1|-
CASSLKTGLAVGGEFF
TGTGCCAGCAGCTTGAAGACCGGTCTAGCGGTCGGGGGTGAGTTCTTC
>TRBV11-2|TRBD1|TRBJ1-1|-
CASSLGTGGHRTEAFF
TGTGCCAGCAGCTTGGGGACAGGGGGACATCGAACTGAAGCTTTCTTT
>TRBV9|TRBD1|TRBJ2-7|-
CASSVSPDRGHEQYF
TGTGCCAGCAGCGTTAGCCCGGACAGGGGGCACGAGCAGTACTTC
>TRBV28|TRBD2|TRBJ2-7|-
CASSLFVVREGRDEQYF
TGTGCCAGCAGTTTGTTTGTCGTGCGGGAGGGCCGAGACGAGCAGTACTTC
>TRBV12-2|-|TRBJ2-1|-
CASRLVIYLAINEQFF
TGTGCAAGTCGCTTAGTAATTTATCTGGCCATCAATGAGCAGTTCTTC
>TRBV27|-|TRBJ2-1|-
CASSPGVLSYNEQFF
TGTGCCAGCAGTCCGGGAGTTCTCTCCTACAATGAGCAGTTCTTC
>TRBV7-6|TRBD2|TRBJ2-1|-
CASSLDGRAVNEQFF
TGTGCCAGCAGCTTAGACGGGAGGGCTGTTAATGAGCAGTTCTTC
>TRBV29-1|-|TRBJ2-7|-
CSAVGAEDEQYF
TGCAGCGCCGTGGGGGCAGAAGACGAGCAGTACTTC
>TRBV18|TRBD2|TRBJ2-3|-
CASSEGYIREGTDTQYF
TGTGCCAGCTCAGAAGGTTACATCCGGGAGGGCACAGATACGCAGTATTTT
>TRBV4-1|-|TRBJ2-5|-
CASSQGLSETQYF
TGCGCCAGCAGCCAAGGTCTGAGCGAGACCCAGTACTTC
>TRBV28|TRBD2|TRBJ2-7|once
CASQEEASGFYEQYF
TGTGCCAGCCAAGAAGAGGCTAGCGGGTTTTACGAGCAGTACTTC
>TRBV7-9|TRBD1|TRBJ1-2|-
CASRREITGQGTYTF
TGTGCCAGCAGGAGAGAGATTACGGGACAGGGTACCTACACCTTC
>TRBV6-1|-|TRBJ2-7|-
CASSDRSGYEQYF
TGTGCCAGCAGCGACCGGAGCGGTTACGAGCAGTACTTC
>TRBV29-1|-|TRBJ2-3|-
CSVGQQRTDTQYF
TGCAGCGTTGGACAGCAACGCACAGATACGCAGTATTTT
>TRBV11-2|-|TRBJ2-7|-
CASSIRQDLNF
TGTGCCAGCAGCATTAGACAGGATCTTAACTTC
>TRBV4-1|TRBD2|TRBJ2-1|-
CASSQDRLAGVSYNEQFF
TGCGCCAGCAGCCAAGATCGCCTAGCGGGAGTATCCTACAATGAGCAGTTCTTC
>TRBV6-1|-|TRBJ2-7|-
CASSDAPRTYRPPYEQYF
TGTGCCAGCAGTGACGCGCCCCGCACGTACAGGCCACCCTACGAGCAGTACTTC
>TRBV6-5|TRBD2|TRBJ2-7|-
CASSYGTSYEQYF
TGTGCCAGCAGTTACGGGACTAGCTACGAGCAGTACTTC
>TRBV28|TRBD1|TRBJ1-2|-
CASSAAGQALFGYTF
TGTGCCAGCAGTGCGGCGGGACAGGCCTTATTTGGCTACACCTTC